This TCR beta chain was found in a study of shared clonotypes between healthy human individuals. Overall study: Researchers assigned three CD4 naive, three CD4 memory, two CD8 naive and one CD8 memory plate to each donor. General study findings and limits: Relative to their counterparts shared across all four donors, non-shared clonotypes exhibited diminished generation probabilities. The authors sampled blood alone, and tissue repertoires likely differ.

There were only Caucasian adults among the donors, and all lived in Nashville, Tennessee. This clone has just a few counts. What it recognizes is unknown. The protocol was immunoSEQ multiplex PCR, while the TCRdb copy is restricted to in-frame clones and leaves out a portion. The table records 300,000 to 400,000 clones, more than 75% of them present only once. V was clipped by 7 bases and J by 3 bases, with 7 bases between them. The CDR3 consists of 13 residues. Looked up from germline, CDR1 is SGHTA and CDR2 is FQGNSA. Sequenced material: memory CD8+ T cells sorted from blood. Subset of the sample: CD45RO+ cells pooled with CCR7-negative TemRA cells. V is TRBV7-2 and J is TRBJ2-6; D gene ambiguous. The receptor's source is a man aged 18 to 35 in good health. CDR3: CASTVGGANVLTF. CDR3 DNA: TGTGCCAGCACTGTGGGTGGGGCCAACGTCCTGACTTTC.